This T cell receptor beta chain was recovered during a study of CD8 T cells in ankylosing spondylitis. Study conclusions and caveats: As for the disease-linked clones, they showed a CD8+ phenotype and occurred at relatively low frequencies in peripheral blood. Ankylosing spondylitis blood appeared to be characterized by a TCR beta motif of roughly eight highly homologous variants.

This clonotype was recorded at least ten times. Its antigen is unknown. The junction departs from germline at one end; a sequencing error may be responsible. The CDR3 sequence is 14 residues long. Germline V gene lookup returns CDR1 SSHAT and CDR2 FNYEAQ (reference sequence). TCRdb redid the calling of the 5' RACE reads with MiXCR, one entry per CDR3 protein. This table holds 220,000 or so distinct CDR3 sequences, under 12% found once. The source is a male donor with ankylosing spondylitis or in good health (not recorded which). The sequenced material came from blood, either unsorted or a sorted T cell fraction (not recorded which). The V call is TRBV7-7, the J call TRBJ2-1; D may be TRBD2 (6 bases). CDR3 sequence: CASSLAAGHNEQFF. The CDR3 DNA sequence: TGTGCTAGCAGCTTAGCGGCAGGGCACAATGAGCAGTTCTTC.